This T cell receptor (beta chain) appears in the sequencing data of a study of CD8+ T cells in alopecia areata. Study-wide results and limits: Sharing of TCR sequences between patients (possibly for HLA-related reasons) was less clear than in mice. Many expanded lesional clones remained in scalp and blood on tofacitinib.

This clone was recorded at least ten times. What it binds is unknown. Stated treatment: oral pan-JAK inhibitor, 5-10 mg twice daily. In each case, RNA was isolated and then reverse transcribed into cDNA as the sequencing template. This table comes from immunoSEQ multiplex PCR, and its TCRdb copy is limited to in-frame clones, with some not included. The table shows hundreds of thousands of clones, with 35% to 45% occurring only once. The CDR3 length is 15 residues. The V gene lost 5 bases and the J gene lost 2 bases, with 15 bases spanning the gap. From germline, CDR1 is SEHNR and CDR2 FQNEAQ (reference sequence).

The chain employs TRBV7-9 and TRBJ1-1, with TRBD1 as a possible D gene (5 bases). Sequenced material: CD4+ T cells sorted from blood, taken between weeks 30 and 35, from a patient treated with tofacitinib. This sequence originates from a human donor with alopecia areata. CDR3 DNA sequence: TGTGCCAGCAGCCGAGGGGCCACCGCAAACACTGAAGCTTTCTTT. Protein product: CASSRGATANTEAFF.